Ten or more counts support the clone carrying this T cell receptor beta chain. Germline V lookup: CDR1 SGHDT, CDR2 YYEEEE. CDR3 length: 15 amino acids. V was pared by 3 bases and J by 0 bases, with 11 bases between. TCRdb reanalysed the RT-PCR reads using MiXCR and keeps one entry per CDR3 protein. The sample includes around 700,000 distinct CDR3 sequences, more than 13% seen only once; the top ten take roughly 3.9%. The sequenced sample was memory CD4+ T cells from blood. This sequence was found in a female donor in good health, serving as a healthy control. The chain recombines TRBV5-6 with TRBJ2-3; D remains ambiguous. The CDR3 sequence: CASSYRRISTDTQYF. The CDR3 nucleotides are TGTGCCAGCAGCTATCGACGGATAAGCACAGATACGCAGTATTTT.